These 13 T cell receptor beta chains came from one sample sequenced in a study of blood T cell repertoires in COVID-19. TCRdb's table, derived via immunoSEQ multiplex PCR, lists solely in-frame clones and lacks some. The data show roughly 130,000 clones, roughly 80% seen once. Sequencing used peripheral blood. These receptors were obtained from a woman in her seventies with COVID-19, enrolled during active disease.

The rearrangement uses TRBV5-1 and TRBJ2-3; the match to TRBD1 covers 9 bases. CDR3 length: 16 amino acids. The germline V gene encodes CDR1 SGHRS and CDR2 YFSETQ. Trimming took 0 bases from V and 6 from J; bases not matched to a gene: 8. CDR3 in amino acids: CASSLARTGGADTQYF. CDR3 DNA sequence: TGCGCCAGCAGCTTGGCCCGTACAGGGGGCGCGGATACGCAGTATTTT.

The chain is built from TRBV5-1 and TRBJ1-1, with 7 bases matching TRBD1. This CDR3 spans 15 amino acids. Germline V CDR1 and CDR2: SGHRS, YFSETQ. Unmatched junction bases numbered 10, after V lost 4 bases and J lost 4 bases. The CDR3 loop is CASSAQSGGSTEAFF. Here the CDR3 DNA reads TGCGCCAGCAGCGCGCAATCAGGGGGGAGCACTGAAGCTTTCTTT.

The V gene is TRBV5-1, the J gene TRBJ1-2; 9 bases fit TRBD1. J gave up 3 bases and V 4 bases, and 4 bases lay outside the gene matches. Germline lookup yields CDR1 SGHRS and CDR2 YFSETQ. This CDR3 has 14 residues. The CDR3 nucleotides are TGCGCCAGCAGCCCGAGGACAGGGGACTATGGCTACACCTTC. As protein: CASSPRTGDYGYTF. The full variable domain, completed using reference TRBV5-1 and TRBJ1-2, is KAGVTQTPRYLIKTRGQQVTLSCSPISGHRSVSWYQQTPGQGLQFLFEYFSETQRNKGNFPGRFSGRQFSNSRSEMNVSTLELGDSALYLCASSPRTGDYGYTFGSGTRLTVV.

The V gene is TRBV7-9, the J gene TRBJ1-4, with 8 bases lining up with TRBD1. Germline values: CDR1 SEHNR, CDR2 FQNEAQ (reference sequence). V lost 5 bases to trimming and J lost 4 bases; unmatched junction nucleotides: 9. This CDR3 is built from 16 residues. For the CDR3, the DNA is TGTGCCAGCAGCACGGGACAGGTTGACATTAATGAAAAACTGTTTTTT. As protein: CASSTGQVDINEKLFF.

The chain combines TRBV28 with TRBJ1-1; D is uncertain. The CDR3 length is 12 residues. Per the germline V gene, CDR1 is MDHEN and CDR2 is SYDVKM. In DNA, the CDR3 is TGTACATCGCAGAAACATAACACTGAAGCTTTCTTT. Protein product: CTSQKHNTEAFF.

The CDR3 region is CASSSQRGRGEKLFF. As DNA, the CDR3 is TGTGCCAGCAGCTCACAGCGGGGGCGAGGTGAAAAACTGTTTTTT. The chain uses TRBV9 and TRBJ1-4, with D possibly being TRBD1 (6 bases). Trimming cost V 4 bases and J 7 bases, with 17 bases left between them. The germline V gene encodes CDR1 SGDLS and CDR2 YYNGEE. This CDR3 contains 15 residues. Supplemented by reference TRBV9 and TRBJ1-4, the full variable domain reads DSGVTQTPKHLITATGQRVTLRCSPRSGDLSVYWYQQSLDQGLQFLIQYYNGEERAKGNILERFSAQQFPDLHSELNLSSLELGDSALYFCASSSQRGRGEKLFFGSGTQLSVL.

In this sample, this clone turned up a few times. The chain couples TRBV15 to TRBJ1-4; the match to TRBD1 covers 7 bases. The length of the CDR3 is 15 residues. V shed 5 bases and J 5 bases; nucleotides not matched to a gene: 8. The germline CDR1 and CDR2 sequences are LNHNV and YYDKDF (reference sequence). The CDR3 sequence is CATSGSGTANEKLFF. The CDR3 DNA sequence: TGTGCCACCAGCGGCTCCGGGACAGCAAATGAAAAACTGTTTTTT.

This chain connects TRBV9 to TRBJ1-3; possibly TRBD1 for D (6 bases). Germline-derived CDR1 and CDR2 are SGDLS and YYNGEE. V shed 1 base and J shed 0 bases, with 11 bases lying between them. There are 16 residues in the CDR3. CDR3 protein: CASSVTGGHSGNTIYF. In nucleotides, the CDR3 is TGTGCCAGCAGCGTAACGGGGGGCCACTCTGGAAACACCATATATTTT.

This clone was seen only once. The chain is built from TRBV5-4 and TRBJ2-1; no firm D call. CDR1 SGHNT and CDR2 YYREEE come from the germline V gene (reference sequence). The germline V and J ends were trimmed by 0 bases and 6 bases, with 16 bases remaining between them. The CDR3 contains 16 residues. The CDR3, as DNA: TGTGCCAGCAGCTTGGCGAGTTTAGCACGGTCCAATGAGCAGTTCTTC. This sequence encodes CASSLASLARSNEQFF.

The chain combines TRBV9 with TRBJ2-2; D is perhaps TRBD1 (6 bases). This CDR3 has 15 residues. CDR1 is SGDLS, CDR2 YYNGEE, per germline. Trimming stripped 4 bases from V and 0 bases from J, with 10 bases between. The CDR3, as DNA: TGTGCCAGCAGCCTGGACAGCGCGAACACCGGGGAGCTGTTTTTT. It specifies CASSLDSANTGELFF.

CDR3: CASSYGLSANYGYTF. CDR3 bases: TGTGCCAGCAGTTACGGGCTGTCAGCTAACTATGGCTACACCTTC. V is TRBV6-6 and J is TRBJ1-2; D ambiguous. Germline loops: CDR1 MNHNY, CDR2 SVGAGI (reference sequence). V lost 2 bases and J 0 bases, leaving 10 bases between the germline ends. The CDR3 loop spans 15 amino acids.

The genes are TRBV7-2 and TRBJ1-6; D perhaps matches TRBD1 (6 bases). CDR1 and CDR2 (germline): SGHTA, FQGNSA. The V and J ends lost 4 bases and 2 bases respectively, with 15 bases between them. The CDR3 is made up of 17 amino acids. For the CDR3, the DNA is TGTGCCAGCAGCTCCTCCGCGGGGGGCACCTATAATTCACCCCTCCACTTT. Amino acids: CASSSSAGGTYNSPLHF.

This chain uses TRBV12-3 or TRBV12-4 with TRBJ2-7; TRBD1 is a possible D gene (5 bases). The germline V and J ends were trimmed by 6 bases and 3 bases, with 9 bases remaining between them. This CDR3 contains 12 residues. Written as DNA, the CDR3 is TGTGCCAGCAGCCGACAGCTCTACGAGCAGTACTTC. It codes for CASSRQLYEQYF.